The 26 T cell receptor beta chains below all came from one sample that was sequenced in a study of blood T cell repertoires in COVID-19. Using immunoSEQ multiplex PCR, the repertoire was profiled, and TCRdb retains in-frame clones only, with some absent. Of 240,000 or so clones in the sample, 70% to 90% are singletons; the top ten hold under 9%. The sequencing input was peripheral blood. Receptors originate from a woman between 70 and 85 years old with active or convalescent COVID-19.

The J gene is TRBJ1-1, the V gene TRBV10-2, with D possibly being TRBD1 (6 bases). This CDR3 contains 16 residues. Germline CDR1 and CDR2: WSHSY and SAAADI. V lost 6 bases to trimming and J lost 2 bases, with 19 bases between them. CDR3 nucleotide sequence: TGCGCCAGCAGCCTCAGGGGTGGGTGGGAAAACACTGAAGCTTTCTTT. Its protein product is CASSLRGGWENTEAFF.

About this clone itself: Other nucleotide sequences in the sample specify the same CDR3. The V call is TRBV3-1 (or the pseudogene TRBV3-2), the J call TRBJ1-5; the D is unclear. Germline V gives CDR1 LGHDT, CDR2 YNNKEL (reference sequence). The ends were cut back, 4 bases at V and 4 bases at J, with 5 bases in the middle. The length of the CDR3 is 12 residues. The CDR3 sequence: CASSPGNQPQHF. CDR3 nucleotides: TGTGCCAGCAGCCCGGGAAATCAGCCCCAGCATTTT.

The genes are TRBV19 and TRBJ1-4; 8 bases agree with TRBD1. This CDR3 region has 14 residues. Germline CDR1 is LNHDA and CDR2 is SQIVND (reference sequence). The ends lost 7 bases at V and 10 bases at J; junction bases unmatched: 11. Written as DNA, the CDR3 is TGTGCCAGTACCACCGGACAGGGCGAGGGAAAACTGTTTTTT. It yields the protein CASTTGQGEGKLFF.

J is TRBJ1-2 and V is TRBV9, with 8 bases that match TRBD1. V lost 4 bases, J lost 4 bases, and 9 bases stayed unmatched. The germline gives CDR1 SGDLS, CDR2 YYNGEE. The CDR3 length is 15 residues. The chain's CDR3 is CASSTRQGSVYGYTF. The CDR3 DNA reads as TGTGCCAGCAGCACCAGACAGGGGTCTGTCTATGGCTACACCTTC.

V and J are TRBV11-2 and TRBJ1-5; D remains ambiguous. Trimming cost V 5 bases and J 6 bases, with 11 bases left between them. Germline CDR1 reads SGHAT; CDR2 reads FQNNGV. The CDR3 totals 13 residues. In nucleotides, the CDR3 is TGTGCCAGCAGCAATACTATGGCTCAGCCCCAGCATTTT. Translation: CASSNTMAQPQHF.

This clone was detected once. V is TRBV6-5 and J is TRBJ1-4; D possibly corresponds to TRBD1 (5 bases). The length of the CDR3 is 14 residues. Trimming pared 5 bases from V and 4 bases from J, leaving 11 bases between. Germline V CDR1 and CDR2: MNHEY, SVGAGI. The CDR3 DNA sequence: TGTGCCAGCAGTAACCAGGGTTATAATGAAAAACTGTTTTTT. It specifies CASSNQGYNEKLFF.

J is TRBJ1-6 and V is TRBV10-1; TRBD1 agrees at 8 bases. Germline loops: CDR1 WNHNN, CDR2 SYGVQD (reference sequence). After removal of 7 bases from V and 10 bases from J, the junction contained 6 bases not matched to a gene. CDR3 size: 13 residues. The CDR3 is CASTSGGESPLHF. The CDR3 nucleotides are TGCGCCAGCACCTCAGGGGGCGAGTCACCCCTCCACTTT.

This clone was found once. This chain uses TRBV18 with TRBJ1-1; D is uncertain. The ends were cut back, 4 bases at V and 1 base at J, with 13 bases in the middle. The CDR3 runs 15 residues. In germline, CDR1 is KGHSH, CDR2 LQKENI. The CDR3 is CASSRTTMGNTEAFF. In DNA form, the CDR3 reads TGTGCCAGCTCACGAACAACTATGGGGAACACTGAAGCTTTCTTT.

The chain combines TRBV11-3 with TRBJ2-3, with D unclear. This CDR3 spans 14 amino acids. CDR1 is SGHNT, CDR2 YENEEA, per germline. The ends were cut back, 5 bases at V and 2 bases at J, with 11 bases in the middle. The CDR3 nucleotides are TGTGCCAGCAGCCCCGCGAGATACACAGATACGCAGTATTTT. It specifies CASSPARYTDTQYF.

The chain has TRBV3-1 (or the pseudogene TRBV3-2) and TRBJ2-7, with 8 positions matching TRBD2. Losses at the gene ends were 4 bases for V and 6 bases for J; bases not matched to a gene: 8. The CDR3 contains 14 residues. CDR1 LGHDT and CDR2 YNNKEL come from the germline V gene (reference sequence). DNA for the CDR3: TGTGCCAGCAGCCCGTACGGGACTAGATGCGAGCAGTACTTC. Translation: CASSPYGTRCEQYF.

In this sample, this clone turned up once. V is TRBV3-1 (or the pseudogene TRBV3-2) and J is TRBJ2-5, with a possible D match to TRBD2 (6 bases). The ends were cut back, 0 bases at V and 4 bases at J, with 15 bases in the middle. The CDR3 extends over 16 amino acids. Germline V gene lookup returns CDR1 LGHDT and CDR2 YNNKEL (reference sequence). This CDR3 reads CASSQDFGGWGETQYF. CDR3 coding DNA: TGTGCCAGCAGCCAAGATTTCGGGGGTTGGGGAGAGACCCAGTACTTC.

This clone was seen a few times. V and J are TRBV9 and TRBJ2-7; TRBD1 agrees at 10 bases. The trim removed 4 bases at V and 7 bases at J, leaving 8 bases unmatched. Germline values: CDR1 SGDLS, CDR2 YYNGEE. The CDR3 is 14 residues long. CDR3 coding DNA: TGTGCCAGCAGCCCCCAAGGACAGGGGGGTGAGCAGTACTTC. It codes for CASSPQGQGGEQYF.

This chain connects TRBV7-9 to TRBJ2-3, with 7 nucleotides matching TRBD2. The CDR3 totals 14 residues. V dropped 1 base and J dropped 4; count of bases not matched to a gene: 2. Germline V CDR1 and CDR2: SEHNR, FQNEAQ (reference sequence). CDR3 bases: TGTGCCAGCAGCTTAGGGACTAGTCCAGATACGCAGTATTTT. It encodes CASSLGTSPDTQYF.

The V and J genes are TRBV7-2 and TRBJ1-4; possible D gene TRBD1, 5 bases. CDR3 length: 15 residues. The V end was cut by 1 base, the J end by 5 bases, with 11 bases between. CDR1 and CDR2 from the germline V gene are SGHTA and FQGNSA. CDR3 sequence reads: CASSLGTGGNEKLFF. The CDR3 DNA reads as TGTGCCAGCAGCTTAGGGACGGGGGGGAATGAAAAACTGTTTTTT. The full variable domain, rest sourced from reference TRBV7-2 and TRBJ1-4, is GAGVSQSPSNKVTEKGKDVELRCDPISGHTALYWYRQSLGQGLEFLIYFQGNSAPDKSGLPSDRFSAERTGGSVSTLTIQRTQQEDSAVYLCASSLGTGGNEKLFFGSGTQLSVL.

This chain links TRBV2 with TRBJ1-5; possible D gene TRBD1, 5 bases. This CDR3 region has 13 residues. The V end lost 8 bases, the J end lost 4 bases, and 12 bases lay between the germline ends. The germline gives CDR1 SNHLY, CDR2 FYNNEI. CDR3 DNA: TGTGCCAGCGCCGACAGTAGGAATCAGCCCCAGCATTTT. It is translated as CASADSRNQPQHF.

This clone was counted only a few times. This chain connects TRBV25-1 to TRBJ1-2, with D perhaps matching TRBD1 (6 bases). This CDR3 region has 15 residues. Germline CDR1 and CDR2: MGHDK and SYGVNS. Trimming cost V 3 bases and J 0 bases, with 11 bases left between them. The CDR3 reads CASSDPGEANYGYTF. Written as DNA, the CDR3 is TGTGCCAGCAGTGACCCAGGGGAAGCTAACTATGGCTACACCTTC.

The chain recombines TRBV7-2 with TRBJ1-1; maybe TRBD1 (6 bases). Between the trimmed V and J ends, which lost 5 bases and 6 bases, there was a span of 16 bases. This CDR3 region has 14 residues. The germline V gene has CDR1 SGHTA and CDR2 FQGNSA. The CDR3 nucleotides read TGTGCCAGCAGCAAGGACAGCTCGTGGGCTGAAGCTTTCTTT. Translated, it gives CASSKDSSWAEAFF.

The V call is TRBV2, the J call TRBJ1-1; no clear D. The CDR3 is 14 amino acids. The V and J ends lost 7 bases and 0 bases respectively, with 12 bases between them. Per germline, CDR1 SNHLY and CDR2 FYNNEI. The CDR3: CASNYGVMNTEAFF. In DNA, the CDR3 is TGTGCCAGCAACTACGGGGTTATGAACACTGAAGCTTTCTTT.

The chain carries TRBV5-5 and TRBJ2-3, with 12 bases matching TRBD2. The CDR3 runs to 16 residues. The V gene's germline CDR1 is SGHKS and CDR2 YYEKEE (reference sequence). V gave up 2 bases and J gave up 2 bases; unmatched junction bases: 3. The CDR3 protein is CASSLSSGGATDTQYF. The DNA for the CDR3 is TGTGCCAGCAGCTTATCTAGCGGGGGGGCCACAGATACGCAGTATTTT.

The CDR3 bases are TGTGCCACCAGCAGACAGGGACAGGACAATCAGCCCCAGCATTTT. Translating gives CATSRQGQDNQPQHF. The genes are TRBV15 and TRBJ1-5, with 8 bases that match TRBD1. This CDR3 comprises 15 residues. V lost 2 bases and J lost 3; bases outside the gene matches: 3. Germline CDR1 and CDR2: LNHNV and YYDKDF (reference sequence).

The chain uses TRBV5-1 and TRBJ1-1, with 7 bases identical to TRBD1. This CDR3 has 15 amino acids. J gave up 3 bases and V 0 bases, and 5 bases lay outside the gene matches. Germline CDR1 and CDR2: SGHRS and YFSETQ. CDR3 sequence: CASSLGQGLYTEAFF. CDR3 bases: TGCGCCAGCAGCTTGGGACAGGGATTGTACACTGAAGCTTTCTTT.

The CDR3 here is CAIMEEGANYGYTF. CDR3 DNA sequence: TGTGCCATCATGGAGGAGGGGGCAAACTATGGCTACACCTTC. The chain combines TRBV10-3 with TRBJ1-2, with 7 positions matching TRBD1. J gave up 2 bases and V 7 bases, and 7 bases lay outside the gene matches. The CDR3 runs to 14 residues. Germline V gene lookup returns CDR1 ENHRY and CDR2 SYGVKD.

The sample holds one count of this clone. V is TRBV7-9 and J is TRBJ1-1, with TRBD1 as a possible D gene (5 bases). V lost 5 bases to trimming and J lost 8 bases, with 15 bases between them. Per the germline V gene, CDR1 is SEHNR and CDR2 is FQNEAQ (reference sequence). The CDR3 loop spans 13 amino acids. CDR3 in DNA: TGTGCCAGCAGCCCGTTCGTGGACAAGGAAGCTTTCTTT. Its protein product is CASSPFVDKEAFF.

The CDR3 coding sequence is TGTGCCAGCAGCTTAGGGGGCACCAACTATGGCTACACCTTC. Amino acid sequence: CASSLGGTNYGYTF. The chain couples TRBV7-2 to TRBJ1-2; tentatively, D is TRBD1 (5 bases). V shed 1 base and J shed 2 bases, with 8 bases lying between them. From germline, CDR1 is SGHTA and CDR2 FQGNSA. The CDR3 sequence is 14 residues long.

The rearrangement uses TRBV5-4 and TRBJ2-7; D perhaps matches TRBD2 (5 bases). The germline CDR1 and CDR2 sequences are SGHNT and YYREEE (reference sequence). The V and J ends lost 6 bases and 6 bases respectively, with 22 bases between them. This CDR3 spans 15 amino acids. The CDR3 DNA sequence: TGTGCCAGCACCTCCGTTGGGCTTCGGGGTGGCGAGCAGTACTTC. Protein sequence: CASTSVGLRGGEQYF.

V gene TRBV25-1 combines with J gene TRBJ2-5; D might be TRBD1 (7 bases). Germline V gene sequence: CDR1 MGHDK, CDR2 SYGVNS. The CDR3 is 14 amino acids. V was clipped by 5 bases and J by 7 bases, with 17 bases between them. CDR3 in amino acids: CASSQGGIGRTQYF. For the CDR3, the DNA is TGTGCCAGCAGTCAGGGGGGCATCGGCCGGACCCAGTACTTC.